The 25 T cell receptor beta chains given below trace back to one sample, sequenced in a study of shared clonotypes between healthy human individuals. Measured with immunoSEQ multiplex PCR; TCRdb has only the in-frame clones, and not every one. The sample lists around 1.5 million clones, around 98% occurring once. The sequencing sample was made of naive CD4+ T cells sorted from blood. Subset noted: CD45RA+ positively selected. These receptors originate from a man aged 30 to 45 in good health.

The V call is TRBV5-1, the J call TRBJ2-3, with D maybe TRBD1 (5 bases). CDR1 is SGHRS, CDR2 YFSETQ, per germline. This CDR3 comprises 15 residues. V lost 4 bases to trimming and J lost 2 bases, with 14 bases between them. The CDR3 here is CASSNGQHFTDTQYF. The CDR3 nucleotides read TGCGCCAGCAGCAACGGACAACACTTCACAGATACGCAGTATTTT.

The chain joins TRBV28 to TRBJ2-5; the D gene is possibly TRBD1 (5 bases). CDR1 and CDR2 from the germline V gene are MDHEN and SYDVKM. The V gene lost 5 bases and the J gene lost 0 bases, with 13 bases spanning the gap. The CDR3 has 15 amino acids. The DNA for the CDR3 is TGTGCCAGCAGTCTCCGACAGCCCCACCAAGAGACCCAGTACTTC. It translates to CASSLRQPHQETQYF.

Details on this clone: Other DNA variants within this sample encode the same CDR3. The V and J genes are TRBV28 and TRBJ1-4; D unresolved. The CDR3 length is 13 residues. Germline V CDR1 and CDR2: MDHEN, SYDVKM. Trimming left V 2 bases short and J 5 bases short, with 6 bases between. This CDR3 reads CASSLGGNEKLFF. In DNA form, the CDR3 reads TGTGCCAGCAGTTTAGGAGGGAATGAAAAACTGTTTTTT.

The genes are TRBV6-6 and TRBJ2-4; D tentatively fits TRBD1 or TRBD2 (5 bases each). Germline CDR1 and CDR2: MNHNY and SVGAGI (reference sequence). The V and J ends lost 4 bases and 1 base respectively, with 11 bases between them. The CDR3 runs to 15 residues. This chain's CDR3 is CASSFPWGAKNIQYF. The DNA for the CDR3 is TGTGCCAGCAGTTTCCCGTGGGGGGCCAAAAACATTCAGTACTTC.

CDR3 DNA: TGTGCCAGTAGTACCGGACAGGGACGAGGGAATGAGCAGTTCTTC. It yields the protein CASSTGQGRGNEQFF. The chain couples TRBV19 to TRBJ2-1, with 8 bases aligning to TRBD1. The J segment lost 7 bases and the V segment lost 4 bases, leaving 9 bases of the junction unmatched. The V gene's germline CDR1 is LNHDA and CDR2 SQIVND (reference sequence). The CDR3 has 15 residues. Combining the CDR3 with reference TRBV19 and TRBJ2-1 gives the whole variable domain DGGITQSPKYLFRKEGQNVTLSCEQNLNHDAMYWYRQDPGQGLRLIYYSQIVNDFQKGDIAEGYSVSREKKESFPLTVTSAQKNPTAFYLCASSTGQGRGNEQFFGPGTRLTVL.

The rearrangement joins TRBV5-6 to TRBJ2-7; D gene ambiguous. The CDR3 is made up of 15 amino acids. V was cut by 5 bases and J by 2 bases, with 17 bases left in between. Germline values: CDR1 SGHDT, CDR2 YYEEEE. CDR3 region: CASSAGKLKPYEQYF. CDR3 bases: TGTGCCAGCAGTGCAGGCAAATTGAAACCCTACGAGCAGTACTTC. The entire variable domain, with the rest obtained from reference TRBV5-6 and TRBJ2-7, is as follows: DAGVTQSPTHLIKTRGQQVTLRCSPKSGHDTVSWYQQALGQGPQFIFQYYEEEERQRGNFPDRFSGHQFPNYSSELNVNALLLGDSALYLCASSAGKLKPYEQYFGPGTRLTVT.

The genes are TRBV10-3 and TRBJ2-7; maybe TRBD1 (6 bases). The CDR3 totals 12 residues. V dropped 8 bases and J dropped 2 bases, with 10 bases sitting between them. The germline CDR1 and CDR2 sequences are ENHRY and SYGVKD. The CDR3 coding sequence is TGTGCCATCGGGGGCTGGACCTACGAGCAGTACTTC. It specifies CAIGGWTYEQYF.

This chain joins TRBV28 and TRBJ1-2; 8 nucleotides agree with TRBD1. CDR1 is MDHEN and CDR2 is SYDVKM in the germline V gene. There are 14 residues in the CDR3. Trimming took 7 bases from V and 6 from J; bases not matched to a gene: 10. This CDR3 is CASIRRTGWDGYTF. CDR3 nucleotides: TGTGCCAGCATCCGAAGGACAGGGTGGGATGGCTACACCTTC.

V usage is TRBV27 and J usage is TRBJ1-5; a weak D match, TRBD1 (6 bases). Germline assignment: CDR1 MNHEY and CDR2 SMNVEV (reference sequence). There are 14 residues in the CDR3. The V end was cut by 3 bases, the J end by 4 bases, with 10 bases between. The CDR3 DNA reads TGTGCCAGCAGTTTTCGGGGGGCTAATCAGCCCCAGCATTTT. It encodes CASSFRGANQPQHF.

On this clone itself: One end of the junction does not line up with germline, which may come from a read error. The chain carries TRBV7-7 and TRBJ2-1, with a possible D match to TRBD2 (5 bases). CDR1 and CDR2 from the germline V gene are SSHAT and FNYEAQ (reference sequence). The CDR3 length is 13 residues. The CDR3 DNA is TGTGCTAGCAGCTTAGAGCGGTACAATGAGCAGTTCTTC. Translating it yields CASSLERYNEQFF.

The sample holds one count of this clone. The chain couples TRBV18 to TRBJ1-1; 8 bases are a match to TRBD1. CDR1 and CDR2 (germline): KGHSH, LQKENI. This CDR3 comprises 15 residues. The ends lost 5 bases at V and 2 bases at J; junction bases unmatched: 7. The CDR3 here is CASSVLQGVNTEAFF. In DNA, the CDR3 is TGTGCCAGCTCAGTTCTACAGGGGGTCAACACTGAAGCTTTCTTT.

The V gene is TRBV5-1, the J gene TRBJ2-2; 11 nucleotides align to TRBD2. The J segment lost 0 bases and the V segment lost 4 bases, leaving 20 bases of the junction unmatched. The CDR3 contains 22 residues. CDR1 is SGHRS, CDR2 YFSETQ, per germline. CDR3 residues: CASSPGTPGLAANPPNTGELFF. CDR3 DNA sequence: TGCGCCAGCAGCCCTGGAACCCCGGGACTAGCGGCTAATCCCCCGAACACCGGGGAGCTGTTTTTT. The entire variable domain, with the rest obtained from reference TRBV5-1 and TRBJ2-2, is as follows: KAGVTQTPRYLIKTRGQQVTLSCSPISGHRSVSWYQQTPGQGLQFLFEYFSETQRNKGNFPGRFSGRQFSNSRSEMNVSTLELGDSALYLCASSPGTPGLAANPPNTGELFFGEGSRLTVL.

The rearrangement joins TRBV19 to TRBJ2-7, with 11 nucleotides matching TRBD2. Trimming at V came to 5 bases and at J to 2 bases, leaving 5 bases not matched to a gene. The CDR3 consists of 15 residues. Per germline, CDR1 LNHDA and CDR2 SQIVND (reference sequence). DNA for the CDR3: TGTGCCAGTAGTCTTGGGACTAGCGGTCCCTACGAGCAGTACTTC. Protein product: CASSLGTSGPYEQYF.

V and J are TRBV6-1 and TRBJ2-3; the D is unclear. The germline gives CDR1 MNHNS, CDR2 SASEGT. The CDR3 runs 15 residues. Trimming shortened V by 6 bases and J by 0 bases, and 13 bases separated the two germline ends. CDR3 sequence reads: CASRLRDSSTDTQYF. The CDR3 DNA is TGTGCCAGCAGGCTAAGAGACTCTAGCACAGATACGCAGTATTTT.

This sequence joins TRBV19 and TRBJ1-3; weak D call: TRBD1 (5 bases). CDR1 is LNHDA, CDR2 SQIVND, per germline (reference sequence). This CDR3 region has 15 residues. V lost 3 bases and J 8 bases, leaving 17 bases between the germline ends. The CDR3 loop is CASSMGRGFAHTIYF. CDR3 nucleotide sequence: TGTGCCAGTAGTATGGGTAGGGGCTTCGCTCACACCATATATTTT.

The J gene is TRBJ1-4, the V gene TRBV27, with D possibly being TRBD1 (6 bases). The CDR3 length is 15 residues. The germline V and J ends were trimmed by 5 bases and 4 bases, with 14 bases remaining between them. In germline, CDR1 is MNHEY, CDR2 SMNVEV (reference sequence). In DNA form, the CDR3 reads TGTGCCAGCAGTCCGCCAGGGGCGGGTAATGAAAAACTGTTTTTT. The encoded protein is CASSPPGAGNEKLFF.

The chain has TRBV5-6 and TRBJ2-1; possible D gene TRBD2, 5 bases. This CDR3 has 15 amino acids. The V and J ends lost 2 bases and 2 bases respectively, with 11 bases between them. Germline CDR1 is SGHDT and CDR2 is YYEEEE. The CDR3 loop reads CASSFGGLTYNEQFF. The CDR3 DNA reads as TGTGCCAGCAGCTTTGGAGGTCTGACCTACAATGAGCAGTTCTTC.

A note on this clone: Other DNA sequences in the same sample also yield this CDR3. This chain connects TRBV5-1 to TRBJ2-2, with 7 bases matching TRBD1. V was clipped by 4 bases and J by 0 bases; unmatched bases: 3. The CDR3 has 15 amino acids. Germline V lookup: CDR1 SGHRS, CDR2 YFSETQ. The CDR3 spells CASSAGTANTGELFF. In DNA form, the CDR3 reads TGCGCCAGCAGCGCCGGGACAGCGAACACCGGGGAGCTGTTTTTT.

This chain's CDR3 is CASSLTVMNTEAFF. CDR3 DNA sequence: TGCGCCAGCAGCTTGACAGTCATGAACACTGAAGCTTTCTTT. V gene TRBV5-1 combines with J gene TRBJ1-1; D gene unclear. From germline, CDR1 is SGHRS and CDR2 YFSETQ. V gave up 1 base and J gave up 0 bases, with 7 bases separating them. The CDR3 runs to 14 residues.

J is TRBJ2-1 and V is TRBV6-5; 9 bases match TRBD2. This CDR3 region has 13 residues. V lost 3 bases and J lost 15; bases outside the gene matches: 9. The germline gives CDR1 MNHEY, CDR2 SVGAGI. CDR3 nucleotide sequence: TGTGCCAGCAGTTATGTGGGACTAGCCTATCCGTTCTTC. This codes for CASSYVGLAYPFF.

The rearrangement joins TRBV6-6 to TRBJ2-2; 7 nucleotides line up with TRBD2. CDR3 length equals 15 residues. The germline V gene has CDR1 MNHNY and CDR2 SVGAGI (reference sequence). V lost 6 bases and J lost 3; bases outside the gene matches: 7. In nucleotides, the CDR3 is TGTGCCAGCAGACTTGCGGGAGTGGACACCGGGGAGCTGTTTTTT. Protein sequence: CASRLAGVDTGELFF.

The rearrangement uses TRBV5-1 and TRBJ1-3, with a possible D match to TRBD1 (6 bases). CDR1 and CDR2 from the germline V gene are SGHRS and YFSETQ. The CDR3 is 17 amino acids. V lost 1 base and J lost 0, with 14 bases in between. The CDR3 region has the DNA TGCGCCAGCAGCTTGTACCCCAGGGGAAGCTCTGGAAACACCATATATTTT. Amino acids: CASSLYPRGSSGNTIYF.

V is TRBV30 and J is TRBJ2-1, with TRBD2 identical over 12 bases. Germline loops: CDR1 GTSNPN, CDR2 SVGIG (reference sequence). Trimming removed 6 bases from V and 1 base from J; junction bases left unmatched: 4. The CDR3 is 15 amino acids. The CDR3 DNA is TGTGCCTGTCTAGCGGGAGGGCGATCCTACAATGAGCAGTTCTTC. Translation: CACLAGGRSYNEQFF.

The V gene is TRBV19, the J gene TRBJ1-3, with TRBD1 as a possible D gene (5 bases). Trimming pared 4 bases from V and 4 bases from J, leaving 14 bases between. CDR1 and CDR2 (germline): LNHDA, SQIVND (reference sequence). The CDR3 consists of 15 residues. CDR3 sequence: CASSTLGHLGNTIYF. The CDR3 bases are TGTGCCAGTAGTACCCTCGGACATCTGGGAAACACCATATATTTT. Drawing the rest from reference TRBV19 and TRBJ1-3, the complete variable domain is DGGITQSPKYLFRKEGQNVTLSCEQNLNHDAMYWYRQDPGQGLRLIYYSQIVNDFQKGDIAEGYSVSREKKESFPLTVTSAQKNPTAFYLCASSTLGHLGNTIYFGEGSWLTVV.

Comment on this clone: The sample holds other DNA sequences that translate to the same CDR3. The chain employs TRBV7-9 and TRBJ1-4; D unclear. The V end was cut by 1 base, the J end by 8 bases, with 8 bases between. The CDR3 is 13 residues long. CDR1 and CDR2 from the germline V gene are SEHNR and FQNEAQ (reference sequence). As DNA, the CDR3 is TGTGCCAGCAGCTTAGGGGGAGGGGAAAAACTGTTTTTT. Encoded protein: CASSLGGGEKLFF.